Described below is a single T cell receptor (beta chain) sequence and its context. Study processing details: Estimated nucleated cell counts came from reference gene primer amplification. Assay: immunoSEQ multiplex PCR; the TCRdb copy retains only in-frame clones and omits some. The D gene and trimming were derived from the DNA, and the V and J assignments and clone size from that table. The sample records about 53,000 clones, approximately 92% being singletons. These data originate in a study of blood T cell repertoires in COVID-19. On the study more broadly: Both acute and convalescent COVID-19 samples were obtained from the United States, Italy and Spain. T cells, B-cell-depleted T cells, or PBMCs supplied cDNA or gDNA.

The sequenced sample consisted of peripheral blood. This clonotype originated in a man aged 55-75 years with active COVID-19.

The CDR3 DNA follows: TGTGCCAGCAGCTTAAGCGGGAGCACCTACGAGCAGTACTTC. Residues: CASSLSGSTYEQYF. This chain links TRBV7-2 with TRBJ2-7; TRBD2 aligns across 8 bases. Per the germline V gene, CDR1 is SGHTA and CDR2 is FQGNSA. The CDR3 covers 14 residues. Trimming took 2 bases from V and 2 from J; bases not matched to a gene: 2.